Following are 15 T cell receptor beta chains from one sample sequenced in a study of HIV-infected patients and healthy controls. Reverse transcription used roughly 480 ng RNA and constant-region primers for alpha and beta. Separate chain-specific third strand synthesis with multiplexing indices produced the alpha and beta libraries. A single record per CDR3 protein comes from TCRdb applying MiXCR to the 5' RACE reads. The sample holds roughly 20,000 distinct CDR3 sequences, 10% to 15% seen once. Whole blood was used without fractionation, so all unsorted peripheral T cells were included. What was sequenced was blood. The receptors shown here come from an adult in good health.

This clonotype is labeled as medium-sized (0.01 to 0.1%). The chain combines TRBV10-2 with TRBJ2-3, with 13 bases fitting TRBD2. The CDR3 is 14 amino acids. The germline gives CDR1 WSHSY, CDR2 SAAADI. J gave up 7 bases and V 6 bases, and 4 bases lay outside the gene matches. The CDR3 coding sequence is TGCGCCAGCAGAGGACTAGCGGGGGAAAATACGCAGTATTTT. Amino acids: CASRGLAGENTQYF.

This clonotype was counted between two and nine times. The chain recombines TRBV7-2 with TRBJ2-1, with 12 positions matching TRBD2. There are 17 residues in the CDR3. V was pared by 4 bases and J by 8 bases, with 12 bases of the junction left unmatched. Per germline, CDR1 SGHTA and CDR2 FQGNSA. The chain's CDR3 is CASSSYSSGGALYEQFF. The DNA for the CDR3 is TGTGCCAGCAGCTCCTATTCTAGCGGGGGGGCCCTCTATGAGCAGTTCTTC.

This clonotype was counted at least ten times. The rearrangement links TRBV12-3 or TRBV12-4 to TRBJ2-5, with 8 bases identical to TRBD1. J gave up 5 bases and V 1 base, and 3 bases lay outside the gene matches. This CDR3 has 14 amino acids. The CDR3: CASSLDRGMETQYF. CDR3 sequence (DNA): TGTGCCAGCAGTTTAGACAGGGGGATGGAGACCCAGTACTTC.

V gene TRBV7-9 combines with J gene TRBJ2-5; D is perhaps TRBD2 (6 bases). Germline CDR1 SEHNR, CDR2 FQNEAQ (reference sequence). This CDR3 spans 14 amino acids. With 0 bases removed from V and 9 bases from J, the gap between germline ends came to 14 bases. The CDR3 is CASSLAGTDWAQYF. In DNA, the CDR3 is TGTGCCAGCAGCTTAGCGGGGACTGACTGGGCCCAGTACTTC.

This clonotype was detected ten times or more. The genes are TRBV5-4 and TRBJ2-2; no definite D call. There are 16 residues in the CDR3. Germline CDR1 is SGHNT and CDR2 is YYREEE (reference sequence). The V end was cut by 1 base, the J end by 6 bases, with 16 bases between. CDR3: CASSLWLAVQAGELFF. In DNA form, the CDR3 reads TGTGCCAGCAGCTTGTGGTTGGCGGTCCAGGCCGGGGAGCTGTTTTTT.

The chain joins TRBV5-1 to TRBJ1-2; 8 bases line up with TRBD1. V shed 0 bases, J shed 8 bases, and the junction held 9 bases outside the gene matches. Germline V lookup: CDR1 SGHRS, CDR2 YFSETQ. The CDR3 covers 15 residues. CDR3 DNA sequence: TGCGCCAGCAGCTTGGTCGCGACAGGGGAAAAAGGCTACACCTTC. Translating gives CASSLVATGEKGYTF.

This clonotype was observed many times. The chain recombines TRBV2 with TRBJ1-2, with D possibly matching TRBD1 (5 bases). Germline CDR1 SNHLY, CDR2 FYNNEI. The CDR3 is 13 amino acids. Trimming took 6 bases from V and 4 from J, leaving 12 bases between them. The CDR3 region is CASRGRGTYGYTF. DNA for the CDR3: TGTGCCAGCAGGGGACGCGGAACCTATGGCTACACCTTC.

This clonotype was observed many times. The V and J genes are TRBV19 and TRBJ1-2; unclear D gene. The V gene's germline CDR1 is LNHDA and CDR2 SQIVND (reference sequence). The V and J ends lost 5 bases and 0 bases respectively, with 13 bases between them. CDR3 size: 15 residues. The CDR3 region has the DNA TGTGCCAGTAGTCCGTATGGCGGTACTAACTATGGCTACACCTTC. It specifies CASSPYGGTNYGYTF. Complete variable domain (other parts from reference TRBV19 and TRBJ1-2): DGGITQSPKYLFRKEGQNVTLSCEQNLNHDAMYWYRQDPGQGLRLIYYSQIVNDFQKGDIAEGYSVSREKKESFPLTVTSAQKNPTAFYLCASSPYGGTNYGYTFGSGTRLTVV.

Only a few counts were recorded for this clonotype. The chain combines TRBV12-3 or TRBV12-4 with TRBJ2-1, with TRBD2 matching 11 bases. The ends lost 1 base at V and 10 bases at J; junction bases unmatched: 3. The CDR3 has 14 residues. CDR3 sequence: CASSLVRTSGEQFF. The CDR3 DNA sequence: TGTGCCAGCAGTTTAGTTCGGACTAGCGGGGAGCAGTTCTTC.

This clonotype was picked up many times. V and J are TRBV6-1 and TRBJ2-1, with 10 nucleotides matching TRBD2. CDR1 is MNHNS and CDR2 is SASEGT in the germline V gene. V lost 8 bases, J lost 4 bases, and 5 bases stayed unmatched. The CDR3 has 14 amino acids. As DNA, the CDR3 is TGTGCCAGCTTAGCGGGGGGCTCTTACAATGAGCAGTTCTTC. Its protein product is CASLAGGSYNEQFF.

The sample holds a few counts of this clonotype. The chain carries TRBV2 and TRBJ2-7; no definite D call. Looked up from germline, CDR1 is SNHLY and CDR2 is FYNNEI. The CDR3 is 15 residues long. Deletions cut 0 bases from V and 0 bases from J, with 9 bases between. The CDR3: CASSEAQGISYEQYF. The DNA for the CDR3 is TGTGCCAGCAGTGAAGCTCAAGGAATCTCCTACGAGCAGTACTTC. The whole variable domain, filled in from reference TRBV2 and TRBJ2-7, reads EPEVTQTPSHQVTQMGQEVILRCVPISNHLYFYWYRQILGQKVEFLVSFYNNEISEKSEIFDDQFSVERPDGSNFTLKIRSTKLEDSAMYFCASSEAQGISYEQYFGPGTRLTVT.

Note on this clonotype: Compared with germline, one end of the junction differs, possibly owing to a read error. V usage is TRBV7-7 and J usage is TRBJ2-3; D gene ambiguous. The germline V gene encodes CDR1 SSHAT and CDR2 FNYEAQ (reference sequence). This CDR3 region has 12 residues. The CDR3 DNA is TGTGCTAGCAGCTTAGCCGAAGATACGCAGTATTTT. This translates into CASSLAEDTQYF. Complete variable domain (other parts from reference TRBV7-7 and TRBJ2-3): GAGVSQSPRYKVTKRGQDVTLRCDPISSHATLYWYQQALGQGPEFLTYFNYEAQPDKSGLPSDRFSAERPEGSISTLTIQRTEQRDSAMYRCASSLAEDTQYFGPGTRLTVL.

This clonotype ranks as medium-sized. The CDR3 nucleotides are TGTGCCAGCAGCGAAGCGGTTGAGAACACTGAAGCTTTCTTT. It is translated as CASSEAVENTEAFF. The chain is built from TRBV5-4 and TRBJ1-1; D is uncertain. This CDR3 region has 14 residues. The germline V and J ends were trimmed by 4 bases and 1 base, with 11 bases remaining between them. The germline V gene encodes CDR1 SGHNT and CDR2 YYREEE (reference sequence).

This clonotype was counted only a few times. The rearrangement joins TRBV5-4 to TRBJ1-1; D not resolved. From germline, CDR1 is SGHNT and CDR2 YYREEE (reference sequence). Trimming took off 3 bases at V and 10 bases at J, with 10 bases between the two ends. This CDR3 comprises 11 residues. This CDR3 is CASSWSAGAFF. DNA of the CDR3: TGTGCCAGCAGCTGGAGCGCTGGAGCTTTCTTT.

At least ten counts were recorded for this clonotype. The CDR3 nucleotides are TGCGCCAGCAGCAGCCGGACAGGGGCCTACAATGAGCAGTTCTTC. Its protein is CASSSRTGAYNEQFF. The chain couples TRBV4-1 to TRBJ2-1, with 9 bases lining up with TRBD1. Germline V gene sequence: CDR1 MGHRA, CDR2 YSYEKL. The ends lost 5 bases at V and 2 bases at J; junction bases unmatched: 4. CDR3 length: 15 amino acids.